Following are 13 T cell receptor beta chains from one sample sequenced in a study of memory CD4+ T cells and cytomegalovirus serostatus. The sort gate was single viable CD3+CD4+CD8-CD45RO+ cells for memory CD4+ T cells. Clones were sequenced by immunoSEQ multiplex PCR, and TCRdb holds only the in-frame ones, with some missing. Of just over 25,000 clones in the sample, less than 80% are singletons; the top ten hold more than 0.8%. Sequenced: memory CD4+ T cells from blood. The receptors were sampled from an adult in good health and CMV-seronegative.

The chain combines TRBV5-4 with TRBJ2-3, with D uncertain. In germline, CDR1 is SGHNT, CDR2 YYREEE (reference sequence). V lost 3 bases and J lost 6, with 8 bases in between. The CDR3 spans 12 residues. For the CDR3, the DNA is TGTGCCAGCAGCTACGGATCCGATACGCAGTATTTT. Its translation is CASSYGSDTQYF.

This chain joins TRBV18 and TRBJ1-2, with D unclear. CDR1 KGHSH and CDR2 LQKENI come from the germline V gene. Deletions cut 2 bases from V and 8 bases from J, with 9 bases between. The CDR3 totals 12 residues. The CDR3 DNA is TGTGCCAGCTCACCAATGGTCGGCGGCTACACCTTC. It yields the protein CASSPMVGGYTF.

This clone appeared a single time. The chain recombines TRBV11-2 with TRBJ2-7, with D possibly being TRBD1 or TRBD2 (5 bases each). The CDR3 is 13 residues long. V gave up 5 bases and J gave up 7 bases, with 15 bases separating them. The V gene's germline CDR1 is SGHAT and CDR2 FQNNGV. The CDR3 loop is CASSPERGWEQYF. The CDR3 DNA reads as TGTGCCAGCAGCCCGGAGAGGGGATGGGAGCAGTACTTC.

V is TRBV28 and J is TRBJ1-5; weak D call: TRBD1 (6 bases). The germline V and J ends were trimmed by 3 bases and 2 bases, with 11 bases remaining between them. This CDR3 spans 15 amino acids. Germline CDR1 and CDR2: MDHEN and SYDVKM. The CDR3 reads CASSFSYRGNQPQHF. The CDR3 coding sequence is TGTGCCAGCAGTTTTTCTTACAGGGGCAATCAGCCCCAGCATTTT.

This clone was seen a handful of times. The CDR3 sequence is CASSLSTANQPQHF. CDR3 sequence (DNA): TGTGCCAGCAGCCTATCGACAGCTAATCAGCCCCAGCATTTT. The rearrangement joins TRBV11-2 to TRBJ1-5; TRBD1 might be the D (5 bases). V gave up 5 bases and J gave up 4 bases, with 12 bases separating them. Germline values: CDR1 SGHAT, CDR2 FQNNGV. This CDR3 is built from 14 residues.

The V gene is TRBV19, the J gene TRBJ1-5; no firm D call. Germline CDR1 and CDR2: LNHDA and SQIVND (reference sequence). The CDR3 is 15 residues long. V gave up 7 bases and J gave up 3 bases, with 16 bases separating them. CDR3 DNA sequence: TGTGCCAGTAAGGAGGGCCACCGAACCAATCAGCCCCAGCATTTT. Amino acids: CASKEGHRTNQPQHF.

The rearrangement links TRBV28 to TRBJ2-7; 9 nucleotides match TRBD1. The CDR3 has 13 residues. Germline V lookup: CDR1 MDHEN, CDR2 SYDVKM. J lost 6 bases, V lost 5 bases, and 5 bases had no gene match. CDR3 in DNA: TGTGCCAGCAGTACAGGGGGCCCAGGCGAGCAGTACTTC. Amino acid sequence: CASSTGGPGEQYF.

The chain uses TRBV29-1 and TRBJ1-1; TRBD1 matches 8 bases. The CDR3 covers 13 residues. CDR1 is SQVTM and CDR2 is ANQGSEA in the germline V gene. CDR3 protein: CGARGQESTEAFF. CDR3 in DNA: TGCGGGGCCAGGGGGCAAGAAAGCACTGAAGCTTTCTTT. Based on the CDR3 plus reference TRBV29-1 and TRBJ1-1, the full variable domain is SAVISQKPSRDICQRGTSLTIQCQVDSQVTMMFWYRQQPGQSLTLIATANQGSEATYESGFVIDKFPISRPNLTFSTLTVSNMSPEDSSIYLCGARGQESTEAFFGQGTRLTVV.

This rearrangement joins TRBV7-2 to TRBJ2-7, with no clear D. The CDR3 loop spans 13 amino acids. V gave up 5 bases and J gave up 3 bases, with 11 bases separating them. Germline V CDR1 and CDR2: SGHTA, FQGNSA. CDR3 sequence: CASSGRVGYEQYF. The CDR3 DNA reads TGTGCCAGCAGCGGAAGGGTAGGCTACGAGCAGTACTTC. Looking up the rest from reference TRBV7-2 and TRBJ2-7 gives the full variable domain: GAGVSQSPSNKVTEKGKDVELRCDPISGHTALYWYRQSLGQGLEFLIYFQGNSAPDKSGLPSDRFSAERTGGSVSTLTIQRTQQEDSAVYLCASSGRVGYEQYFGPGTRLTVT.

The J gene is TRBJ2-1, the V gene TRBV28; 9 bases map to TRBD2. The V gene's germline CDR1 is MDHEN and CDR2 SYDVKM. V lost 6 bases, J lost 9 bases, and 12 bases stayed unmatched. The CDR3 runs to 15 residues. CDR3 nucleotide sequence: TGTGCCAGCAGGTCCGGGACTAGCAGCTCTGGTGAGCAGTTCTTC. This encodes CASRSGTSSSGEQFF.

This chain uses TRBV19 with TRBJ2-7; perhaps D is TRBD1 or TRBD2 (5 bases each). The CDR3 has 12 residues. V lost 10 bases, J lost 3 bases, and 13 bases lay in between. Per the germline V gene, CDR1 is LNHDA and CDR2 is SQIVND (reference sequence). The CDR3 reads CATRTGRYEQYF. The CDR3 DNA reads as TGTGCCACCAGGACGGGGCGCTACGAGCAGTACTTC. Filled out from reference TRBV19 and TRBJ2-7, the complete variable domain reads DGGITQSPKYLFRKEGQNVTLSCEQNLNHDAMYWYRQDPGQGLRLIYYSQIVNDFQKGDIAEGYSVSREKKESFPLTVTSAQKNPTAFYLCATRTGRYEQYFGPGTRLTVT.

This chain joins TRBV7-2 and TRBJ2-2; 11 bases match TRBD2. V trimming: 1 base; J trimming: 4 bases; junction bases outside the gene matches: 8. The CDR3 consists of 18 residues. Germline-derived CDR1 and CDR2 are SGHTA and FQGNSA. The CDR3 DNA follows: TGTGCCAGCAGCTTAGGCTCAACTAGCGGGAGTATCACCGGGGAGCTGTTTTTT. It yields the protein CASSLGSTSGSITGELFF.

The CDR3 bases are TGTGCCACCGGGGACAGGGGGGCTTATGGCTACACCTTC. Protein: CATGDRGAYGYTF. The V and J genes are TRBV28 and TRBJ1-2; TRBD1 matches at 11 bases. The ends lost 10 bases at V and 5 bases at J; junction bases unmatched: 6. The CDR3 is 13 amino acids. CDR1 and CDR2 from the germline V gene are MDHEN and SYDVKM.